The next 29 T cell receptor beta chains were all read from a single sample in a study of Graves' ophthalmopathy and Graves' hyperthyroidism. RNA served as the template for amplifying TCR beta CDR3 regions. Following a first-round RT-PCR that used HTBI primers, a second-round multiplex PCR was carried out. MiXCR, run by TCRdb on the multiplex PCR reads, gives a single entry per CDR3 protein. This table holds just over 400,000 distinct CDR3 sequences, roughly 20% found once. Input material: peripheral blood. The receptors shown here come from a woman between 18 and 29 years old with stable Graves' hyperthyroidism.

This clonotype has a count of ten or more. The chain joins TRBV18 to TRBJ2-5; the D is unclear. The germline V and J ends were trimmed by 4 bases and 5 bases, with 8 bases remaining between them. The germline V gene encodes CDR1 KGHSH and CDR2 LQKENI. The CDR3 is 12 amino acids. CDR3 region: CASSLQLETQYF. The DNA of the CDR3 is TGTGCCAGCTCACTACAGTTGGAGACCCAGTACTTC.

This clonotype has at least ten counts. The rearrangement links TRBV20-1 to TRBJ2-7; 10 bases fit TRBD2. The CDR3 consists of 15 residues. The junction had 9 bases not matched to a gene; V was cut back by 1 base and J by 6 bases. The V gene's germline CDR1 is DFQATT and CDR2 SNEGSKA (reference sequence). The CDR3 region has the DNA TGCAGTGCTAGAGGGGAGCGGGAGGGCGTTTCCGAGCAGTACTTC. It yields the protein CSARGEREGVSEQYF.

This clonotype was recorded many times. The rearrangement links TRBV20-1 to TRBJ2-7; 7 bases agree with TRBD1. CDR3 length: 15 residues. Germline V lookup: CDR1 DFQATT, CDR2 SNEGSKA (reference sequence). The junction had 9 bases not matched to a gene; V was cut back by 0 bases and J by 4 bases. CDR3 amino acids: CSAREDRAPTYEQYF. The CDR3 DNA reads TGCAGTGCTAGAGAAGACAGGGCGCCCACTTACGAGCAGTACTTC.

There are a few counts of this clonotype. The chain uses TRBV6-1 and TRBJ1-1; the match to TRBD1 covers 8 bases. The CDR3 has 13 amino acids. V was pared by 10 bases and J by 1 base, with 5 bases of the junction left unmatched. Germline CDR1 reads MNHNS; CDR2 reads SASEGT. The DNA of the CDR3 is TGTGCCACCCAGGGGGCTGAGAACACTGAAGCTTTCTTT. Amino acids: CATQGAENTEAFF.

This sequence joins TRBV15 and TRBJ1-1, with 9 positions matching TRBD1. J lost 5 bases, V lost 11 bases, and 9 bases had no gene match. The CDR3 runs to 13 residues. Germline CDR1 LNHNV, CDR2 YYDKDF (reference sequence). The CDR3 is CAATQGARTEAFF. The CDR3 DNA reads as TGTGCCGCAACACAGGGGGCGCGGACTGAAGCTTTCTTT.

This clonotype was seen ten or more times. This chain connects TRBV14 to TRBJ2-2; D unclear. CDR1 is SGHDN, CDR2 FVKESK, per germline. V was pared by 4 bases and J by 1 base, with 10 bases between. This CDR3 has 15 amino acids. Here the CDR3 reads CASSPRHVNTGELFF. In nucleotides, the CDR3 is TGTGCCAGCAGCCCACGACATGTGAACACCGGGGAGCTGTTTTTT. Complete variable domain (other parts from reference TRBV14 and TRBJ2-2): EAGVTQFPSHSVIEKGQTVTLRCDPISGHDNLYWYRRVMGKEIKFLLHFVKESKQDESGMPNNRFLAERTGGTYSTLKVQPAELEDSGVYFCASSPRHVNTGELFFGEGSRLTVL.

This chain connects TRBV14 to TRBJ2-5; the match to TRBD2 covers 9 bases. This CDR3 comprises 14 residues. Germline lookup yields CDR1 SGHDN and CDR2 FVKESK. V lost 0 bases, J lost 5 bases, and 1 base stayed unmatched. CDR3 nucleotide sequence: TGTGCCAGCAGCCAAGAGGGGACTAGCGAGACCCAGTACTTC. Its protein is CASSQEGTSETQYF.

The table lists this clonotype with many counts. V and J are TRBV6-2 or TRBV6-3 and TRBJ1-5; no firm D call. Trimming removed 5 bases from V and 5 bases from J, with 10 bases in between. Germline lookup yields CDR1 MNHEY and CDR2 SVGEGT. This CDR3 has 13 residues. CDR3 sequence (DNA): TGTGCCAGCAGTCCTGGGAGAGATCAGCCCCAGCATTTT. It encodes CASSPGRDQPQHF.

The genes are TRBV28 and TRBJ2-3; D unclear. V lost 2 bases, J lost 6 bases, and 3 bases lay in between. Germline lookup yields CDR1 MDHEN and CDR2 SYDVKM. This CDR3 region has 11 residues. The CDR3 here is CASSLEDTQYF. The CDR3 DNA follows: TGTGCCAGCAGTTTAGAGGATACGCAGTATTTT.

This clonotype was recorded many times. The chain links TRBV7-2 to TRBJ2-7; a weak D match, TRBD2 (6 bases). V shed 3 bases and J shed 2 bases, with 11 bases lying between them. Germline CDR1 SGHTA, CDR2 FQGNSA. CDR3 length: 14 residues. CDR3 region: CASSFAGLAYEQYF. CDR3 DNA sequence: TGTGCCAGCAGCTTCGCGGGACTCGCCTACGAGCAGTACTTC.

The chain carries TRBV12-3 or TRBV12-4 and TRBJ1-5, with D unresolved. The CDR3 is 15 amino acids. Trimming removed 3 bases from V and 4 bases from J, with 13 bases in between. CDR3 residues: CASSFKGVGNQPQHF. The CDR3 DNA sequence: TGTGCCAGCAGTTTCAAGGGCGTGGGGAATCAGCCCCAGCATTTT.

Ten or more counts support this clonotype. The chain employs TRBV20-1 and TRBJ2-7, with TRBD1 identical over 9 bases. The trim removed 3 bases at V and 1 base at J, leaving 13 bases unmatched. Germline CDR1 reads DFQATT; CDR2 reads SNEGSKA (reference sequence). This CDR3 is 17 amino acids long. CDR3 coding DNA: TGCAGTGCTAGGGGTGGGACAGGGTTCCTCTTTTCCTACGAGCAGTACTTC. Protein sequence: CSARGGTGFLFSYEQYF.

This clonotype occurred many times. This chain connects TRBV19 to TRBJ1-1; D is possibly TRBD1 (6 bases). This CDR3 spans 17 amino acids. Trimming took 9 bases from V and 1 from J, leaving 24 bases between them. Germline V gene sequence: CDR1 LNHDA, CDR2 SQIVND (reference sequence). CDR3 residues: CASRPAGWTARNTEAFF. CDR3 sequence (DNA): TGTGCCAGCCGCCCTGCCGGTTGGACAGCTCGGAACACTGAAGCTTTCTTT.

This clonotype was detected ten times or more. The chain carries TRBV11-2 and TRBJ1-1; D uncertain. Germline V gene sequence: CDR1 SGHAT, CDR2 FQNNGV. The CDR3 contains 13 residues. V lost 2 bases, J lost 7 bases, and 11 bases lay in between. The CDR3 loop reads CASSLISIGEAFF. DNA for the CDR3: TGTGCCAGCAGCTTAATTTCCATCGGTGAAGCTTTCTTT. Full variable domain (rest looked up from reference TRBV11-2 and TRBJ1-1): EAGVAQSPRYKIIEKRQSVAFWCNPISGHATLYWYQQILGQGPKLLIQFQNNGVVDDSQLPKDRFSAERLKGVDSTLKIQPAKLEDSAVYLCASSLISIGEAFFGQGTRLTVV.

Many counts were recorded for this clonotype. The J gene is TRBJ1-1, the V gene TRBV4-1; 9 bases are shared with TRBD1. V was clipped by 7 bases and J by 4 bases; unmatched bases: 4. Germline V CDR1 and CDR2: MGHRA, YSYEKL. The CDR3 covers 13 residues. In DNA, the CDR3 is TGCGCCAGCATGGGACAGGGCTTCACTGAAGCTTTCTTT. The encoded protein is CASMGQGFTEAFF.

The sample holds many counts of this clonotype. This rearrangement joins TRBV6-1 to TRBJ1-5; 8 nucleotides agree with TRBD1. Germline CDR1 and CDR2: MNHNS and SASEGT. This CDR3 contains 15 residues. V was clipped by 5 bases and J by 1 base; unmatched bases: 4. CDR3 protein: CASSKQGGSNQPQHF. CDR3 DNA: TGTGCCAGCAGTAAACAGGGGGGAAGCAATCAGCCCCAGCATTTT.

This clonotype was detected many times. The rearrangement links TRBV7-2 to TRBJ2-2; TRBD2 matches at 16 bases. Germline-derived CDR1 and CDR2 are SGHTA and FQGNSA. After removal of 5 bases from V and 7 bases from J, the junction contained 7 bases not matched to a gene. The CDR3 runs to 17 residues. CDR3 in DNA: TGTGCCAGCAGCACTGGGACTAGCGGGAGGGCCCACGGGGAGCTGTTTTTT. It is translated as CASSTGTSGRAHGELFF.

The V and J genes are TRBV2 and TRBJ2-5; 7 bases map to TRBD2. J lost 4 bases, V lost 6 bases, and 8 bases had no gene match. The CDR3 runs to 14 residues. Per germline, CDR1 SNHLY and CDR2 FYNNEI. Here the CDR3 DNA reads TGTGCCAGCAGGGAGGCTAGCGGATCAGAGACCCAGTACTTC. It translates to CASREASGSETQYF.

This clonotype was recorded at least ten times. This chain uses TRBV5-6 with TRBJ1-5, with 11 bases aligning to TRBD1. Trimming at V came to 0 bases and at J to 5 bases, leaving 1 base not matched to a gene. The CDR3 is 15 amino acids. Germline V gene lookup returns CDR1 SGHDT and CDR2 YYEEEE. The CDR3 sequence is CASSLGTGGYQPQHF. CDR3 nucleotide sequence: TGTGCCAGCAGCTTGGGGACAGGGGGCTATCAGCCCCAGCATTTT. Supplemented by reference TRBV5-6 and TRBJ1-5, the full variable domain reads DAGVTQSPTHLIKTRGQQVTLRCSPKSGHDTVSWYQQALGQGPQFIFQYYEEEERQRGNFPDRFSGHQFPNYSSELNVNALLLGDSALYLCASSLGTGGYQPQHFGDGTRLSIL.

This clonotype occurred many times. The V gene is TRBV28, the J gene TRBJ2-5; weak D call: TRBD2 (5 bases). V was clipped by 3 bases and J by 5 bases, with 13 bases between them. This CDR3 region has 14 residues. Germline V gene data show CDR1 as MDHEN and CDR2 as SYDVKM. The CDR3 nucleotides read TGTGCCAGCAGTTTGAGGGCGCTTATGGAGACCCAGTACTTC. Amino acids: CASSLRALMETQYF.

This clonotype was counted at least ten times. This rearrangement joins TRBV12-3 or TRBV12-4 to TRBJ1-2; a weak D match, TRBD1 (5 bases). With 6 bases removed from V and 7 bases from J, the gap between germline ends came to 12 bases. The CDR3 runs 12 residues. The CDR3 nucleotides are TGTGCCAGCAGCGCCGGGGGAGGTGGCTACACCTTC. Protein product: CASSAGGGGYTF.

This clonotype was counted ten times or more. The chain carries TRBV10-3 and TRBJ1-1; 7 nucleotides align to TRBD1. The CDR3 has 14 amino acids. Germline CDR1 reads ENHRY; CDR2 reads SYGVKD. The junction had 13 bases not matched to a gene; V was cut back by 10 bases and J by 5 bases. In nucleotides, the CDR3 is TGTGCCACCCTCCGGACAGGTCTTGGGACTGAAGCTTTCTTT. Translation: CATLRTGLGTEAFF.

This clonotype has more than one count but fewer than ten. The chain is built from TRBV6-1 and TRBJ2-7, with D perhaps matching TRBD2 (5 bases). The CDR3 totals 12 residues. The germline V gene has CDR1 MNHNS and CDR2 SASEGT. V dropped 7 bases and J dropped 3 bases, with 10 bases sitting between them. CDR3 loop: CASKASSYEQYF. For the CDR3, the DNA is TGTGCCAGCAAGGCTAGCAGCTACGAGCAGTACTTC.

Many counts were recorded for this clonotype. The chain has TRBV20-1 and TRBJ2-5, with D possibly matching TRBD2 (5 bases). This CDR3 contains 12 residues. Germline V gene lookup returns CDR1 DFQATT and CDR2 SNEGSKA (reference sequence). V lost 3 bases and J 5 bases, leaving 10 bases between the germline ends. CDR3 region: CSARSGRETQYF. Written as DNA, the CDR3 is TGCAGTGCTAGGTCGGGAAGGGAGACCCAGTACTTC.

The J gene is TRBJ1-5, the V gene TRBV18, with D perhaps matching TRBD1 (5 bases). Germline V gives CDR1 KGHSH, CDR2 LQKENI. The CDR3 sequence is 14 residues long. V gave up 3 bases and J gave up 9 bases, with 15 bases separating them. The CDR3 coding sequence is TGTGCCAGCTCACCCCAGGGACTTACTTGGCCCCAGCATTTT. It specifies CASSPQGLTWPQHF.

This clonotype was observed many times. It may be a read error: a sequence one base away is much more abundant. Lacking the conserved final phenylalanine or tryptophan, this CDR3 likely reflects a read error. The chain links TRBV28 to TRBJ1-6; D is ambiguous. V lost 7 bases and J lost 3, with 13 bases in between. CDR1 is MDHEN and CDR2 is SYDVKM in the germline V gene. The CDR3 sequence is 15 residues long. CDR3 DNA sequence: TGTGCCAGCATCACCGGCGGACTCTATAATTCACCCCTCCACCTT. Amino acid sequence: CASITGGLYNSPLHL.

This clonotype was found many times. The rearrangement links TRBV7-2 to TRBJ1-6, with a possible D match to TRBD1 (6 bases). Germline CDR1 reads SGHTA; CDR2 reads FQGNSA. Trimming took off 1 base at V and 7 bases at J, with 11 bases between the two ends. This CDR3 comprises 15 residues. The CDR3 bases are TGTGCCAGCAGCTTAGAAGGGACACAGAATTCACCCCTCCACTTT. Residues: CASSLEGTQNSPLHF.

In this sample, this clonotype turned up many times. The chain recombines TRBV19 with TRBJ1-1; D is unclear. In germline, CDR1 is LNHDA, CDR2 SQIVND (reference sequence). The V gene lost 4 bases and the J gene lost 4 bases, with 13 bases spanning the gap. This CDR3 spans 14 amino acids. CDR3 protein: CASSTRAGSTEAFF. CDR3 coding DNA: TGTGCCAGTAGTACCCGGGCAGGAAGCACTGAAGCTTTCTTT.

This clonotype was detected ten times or more. This rearrangement joins TRBV20-1 to TRBJ2-2; D unresolved. The V gene's germline CDR1 is DFQATT and CDR2 SNEGSKA (reference sequence). The V and J ends lost 3 bases and 1 base respectively, with 9 bases between them. The CDR3 is 14 residues long. The CDR3 nucleotides are TGCAGTGCTAGTGGCGGTCTGAACACCGGGGAGCTGTTTTTT. Protein sequence: CSASGGLNTGELFF.